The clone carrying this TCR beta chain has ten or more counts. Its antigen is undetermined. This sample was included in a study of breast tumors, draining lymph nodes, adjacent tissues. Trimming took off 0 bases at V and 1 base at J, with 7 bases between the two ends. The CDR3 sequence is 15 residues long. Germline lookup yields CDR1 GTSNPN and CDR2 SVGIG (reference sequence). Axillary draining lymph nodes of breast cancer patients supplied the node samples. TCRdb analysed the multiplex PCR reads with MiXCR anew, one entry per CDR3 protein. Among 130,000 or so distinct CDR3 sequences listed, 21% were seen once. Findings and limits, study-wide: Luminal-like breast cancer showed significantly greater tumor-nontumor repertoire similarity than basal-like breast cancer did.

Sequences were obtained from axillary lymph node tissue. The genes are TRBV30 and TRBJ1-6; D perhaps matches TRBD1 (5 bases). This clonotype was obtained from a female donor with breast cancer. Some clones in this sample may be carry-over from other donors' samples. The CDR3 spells CAWSVEGSYNSPLHF. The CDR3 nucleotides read TGTGCCTGGAGTGTAGAGGGGTCCTATAATTCACCCCTCCACTTT.